Below are 23 T cell receptor beta chains sequenced from a single sample in a study of graft-versus-host responses after intestinal transplantation. The data were produced by immunoSEQ multiplex PCR, yet TCRdb's version contains in-frame clones alone and is incomplete. The sample lists 40,000 to 60,000 clones, 70% to 85% occurring once. For these TCRs, the target antigens are not known. Specimen: unstimulated CD4+ T cells sorted from spleen or lymph node cells, collected before transplant. The receptors were sampled from a human donor who was the organ donor for an intestinal transplant.

This sequence joins TRBV5-5 and TRBJ2-1, with TRBD1 matching 10 bases. J gave up 1 base and V 0 bases, and 7 bases lay outside the gene matches. Looked up from germline, CDR1 is SGHKS and CDR2 is YYEKEE (reference sequence). The CDR3 is made up of 18 amino acids. The CDR3 nucleotides are TGTGCCAGCAGCTTGGGACAGGGGGCGCGGGTGTCCTACAATGAGCAGTTCTTC. Translation: CASSLGQGARVSYNEQFF.

This clone was found once. This chain connects TRBV19 to TRBJ1-1, with D possibly being TRBD1 (5 bases). With 3 bases removed from V and 2 bases from J, the gap between germline ends came to 13 bases. The germline CDR1 and CDR2 sequences are LNHDA and SQIVND (reference sequence). This CDR3 comprises 15 residues. The CDR3 loop reads CASSMRGGLNTEAFF. CDR3 in DNA: TGTGCCAGTAGTATGAGGGGAGGACTAAACACTGAAGCTTTCTTT.

In DNA form, the CDR3 reads TGTGCCAGCAGCTTAGGGGGACATCCGCTCCAGATAGCCAAAAACATTCAGTACTTC. Protein product: CASSLGGHPLQIAKNIQYF. V and J are TRBV7-8 and TRBJ2-4, with D maybe TRBD1 (6 bases). V was pared by 1 base and J by 0 bases, with 19 bases between. CDR3 size: 19 residues. From germline, CDR1 is SGHVS and CDR2 FQNEAQ.

This clone was seen a handful of times. J is TRBJ2-1 and V is TRBV6-4, with 7 bases identical to TRBD1. V shed 5 bases and J 2 bases; nucleotides not matched to a gene: 6. The germline gives CDR1 MRHNA, CDR2 SNTAGT. The CDR3 is 15 amino acids. This CDR3 is CASSSTGTAYNEQFF. CDR3 DNA: TGTGCCAGCAGTTCTACCGGGACAGCCTACAATGAGCAGTTCTTC.

This clone was observed once. The CDR3 spells CATSRSDEQYF. The DNA of the CDR3 is TGTGCCACGTCGCGGTCTGACGAGCAGTACTTC. This sequence joins TRBV19 and TRBJ2-7, with D hard to call. The CDR3 contains 11 residues. V was shortened by 10 bases and J by 5 bases, with 12 bases between the two germline ends. The V gene's germline CDR1 is LNHDA and CDR2 SQIVND (reference sequence).

This clone was seen a handful of times. The V call is TRBV2, the J call TRBJ2-7; TRBD2 is a possible D gene (6 bases). The CDR3 is made up of 14 amino acids. Between the trimmed V and J ends, which lost 3 bases and 4 bases, there was a span of 13 bases. Looked up from germline, CDR1 is SNHLY and CDR2 is FYNNEI. The CDR3 spells CASSEGSGRYEQYF. The CDR3 bases are TGTGCCAGCAGTGAGGGGTCAGGGAGGTACGAGCAGTACTTC.

The V gene is TRBV6-6, the J gene TRBJ2-3; unclear D gene. The V gene's germline CDR1 is MNHNY and CDR2 SVGAGI (reference sequence). The CDR3 extends over 14 amino acids. V lost 8 bases and J 3 bases, leaving 15 bases between the germline ends. CDR3 sequence: CASGPDSITDTQYF. The CDR3 DNA reads as TGTGCCAGCGGGCCCGATTCAATTACAGATACGCAGTATTTT.

CDR3 protein: CASSPTGMGTEAFF. CDR3 DNA sequence: TGTGCCAGCAGCCCTACCGGGATGGGCACTGAAGCTTTCTTT. V is TRBV11-2 and J is TRBJ1-1; D is unresolved. CDR1 and CDR2 (germline): SGHAT, FQNNGV. V lost 5 bases to trimming and J lost 4 bases, with 14 bases between them. CDR3 size: 14 residues.

The chain employs TRBV12-5 and TRBJ1-5; TRBD1 aligns across 7 bases. Germline values: CDR1 LGHNT, CDR2 FRNRAP. This CDR3 comprises 15 residues. Germline trimming cut 1 base from V and 0 bases from J; bases unmatched to any gene: 0. CDR3 sequence reads: CASGLGQGSNQPQHF. Here the CDR3 DNA reads TGTGCTAGTGGTTTGGGACAGGGTAGCAATCAGCCCCAGCATTTT. The full variable domain, in which reference TRBV12-5 and TRBJ1-5 provide the parts outside the CDR3, is DARVTQTPRHKVTEMGQEVTMRCQPILGHNTVFWYRQTMMQGLELLAYFRNRAPLDDSGMPKDRFSAEMPDATLATLKIQPSEPRDSAVYFCASGLGQGSNQPQHFGDGTRLSIL.

This chain connects TRBV7-8 to TRBJ1-2; no clear D. There are 15 residues in the CDR3. With 5 bases removed from V and 4 bases from J, the gap between germline ends came to 17 bases. Germline assignment: CDR1 SGHVS and CDR2 FQNEAQ. This CDR3 is CASSPWTEDRYGYTF. Here the CDR3 DNA reads TGTGCCAGCAGCCCCTGGACGGAAGACCGCTATGGCTACACCTTC.

The count of this clone is one. This chain uses TRBV18 with TRBJ1-2; TRBD1 matches at 7 bases. Trimming took 3 bases from V and 2 from J; bases not matched to a gene: 6. This CDR3 has 15 residues. Germline CDR1 and CDR2: KGHSH and LQKENI. CDR3 in DNA: TGTGCCAGCTCACCCATCGGACAGGAGAACTATGGCTACACCTTC. Encoded protein: CASSPIGQENYGYTF.

The chain uses TRBV6-5 and TRBJ2-7; D is perhaps TRBD2 (5 bases). The CDR3 spans 13 residues. Germline-derived CDR1 and CDR2 are MNHEY and SVGAGI. The V end was cut by 4 bases, the J end by 1 base, with 8 bases between. DNA of the CDR3: TGTGCCAGCAGTTTAGCGCCGTCCTACGAGCAGTACTTC. Translation gives CASSLAPSYEQYF.

The DNA for the CDR3 is TGTGCCTGGAGTGTAATAATGGTCTCAGGCACCGGGGAGCTGTTTTTT. It encodes CAWSVIMVSGTGELFF. V gene TRBV30 combines with J gene TRBJ2-2; D ambiguous. Trimming removed 0 bases at V and 4 bases at J, with 15 bases between. The CDR3 spans 16 residues. Per the germline V gene, CDR1 is GTSNPN and CDR2 is SVGIG (reference sequence).

J is TRBJ2-2 and V is TRBV15; maybe TRBD2 (5 bases). Germline V gene sequence: CDR1 LNHNV, CDR2 YYDKDF (reference sequence). V was clipped by 8 bases and J by 2 bases, with 15 bases between them. CDR3 length: 15 amino acids. The CDR3 loop reads CATAARVLNTGELFF. CDR3 nucleotides: TGTGCCACCGCAGCGAGGGTCCTTAACACCGGGGAGCTGTTTTTT.

The rearrangement joins TRBV6-1 to TRBJ2-5; D gene uncertain. Per the germline V gene, CDR1 is MNHNS and CDR2 is SASEGT. The CDR3 contains 11 residues. Trimming removed 7 bases from V and 5 bases from J, with 8 bases in between. The CDR3 DNA follows: TGTGCCAGCACTCAACCGGAGACCCAGTACTTC. This sequence encodes CASTQPETQYF.

The chain links TRBV10-3 to TRBJ2-3, with TRBD2 identical over 9 bases. Germline CDR1 reads ENHRY; CDR2 reads SYGVKD. The junction had 3 bases not matched to a gene; V was cut back by 2 bases and J by 0 bases. The CDR3 consists of 16 residues. Here the CDR3 DNA reads TGTGCCATCAGTGAGGGTAGCGGGAGAAGCACAGATACGCAGTATTTT. Residues: CAISEGSGRSTDTQYF.

The chain uses TRBV11-3 and TRBJ2-5; D is perhaps TRBD1 (6 bases). The last part of the DNA fits TRBJ2-7 better; the J call may be wrong. The V gene's germline CDR1 is SGHNT and CDR2 YENEEA. There are 15 residues in the CDR3. In nucleotides, the CDR3 is TGTGCCAGCAGCTTAGAAACAGGGCTCTCCTACGAGCAGTACTTC. Its translation is CASSLETGLSYEQYF.

The chain recombines TRBV6-1 with TRBJ2-1, with D unresolved. This CDR3 comprises 14 residues. Germline V CDR1 and CDR2: MNHNS, SASEGT. Trimming took off 6 bases at V and 5 bases at J, with 14 bases between the two ends. CDR3 amino acids: CASSKARLDNEQFF. DNA for the CDR3: TGTGCCAGCAGCAAAGCACGGCTAGACAATGAGCAGTTCTTC.

The genes are TRBV28 and TRBJ2-3; 10 bases align to TRBD2. Germline V gene data show CDR1 as MDHEN and CDR2 as SYDVKM. The CDR3 loop spans 16 amino acids. The trim removed 2 bases at V and 8 bases at J, leaving 10 bases unmatched. The CDR3 DNA reads TGTGCCAGCAGTTTAGATAAACTAGCGGGGTACGGTACGCAGTATTTT. Translation gives CASSLDKLAGYGTQYF. Full variable domain (remainder filled in from reference TRBV28 and TRBJ2-3): DVKVTQSSRYLVKRTGEKVFLECVQDMDHENMFWYRQDPGLGLRLIYFSYDVKMKEKGDIPEGYSVSREKKERFSLILESASTNQTSMYLCASSLDKLAGYGTQYFGPGTRLTVL.

This chain links TRBV6-5 with TRBJ1-3; D gene uncertain. Trimming took 7 bases from V and 0 from J, leaving 10 bases between them. Germline V gene lookup returns CDR1 MNHEY and CDR2 SVGAGI. This CDR3 is built from 14 residues. Written as DNA, the CDR3 is TGTGCCAGCACCCCAACGAGCTCTGGAAACACCATATATTTT. This gives the protein CASTPTSSGNTIYF.

The genes are TRBV30 and TRBJ1-2; D perhaps matches TRBD1 (6 bases). The CDR3 contains 10 residues. The germline V gene has CDR1 GTSNPN and CDR2 SVGIG (reference sequence). Deletions cut 8 bases from V and 8 bases from J, with 12 bases between. CDR3 nucleotides: TGTGCCCTAGGGGGAGCAGGCTACACCTTC. It is translated as CALGGAGYTF.

The chain couples TRBV6-5 to TRBJ1-2; possibly TRBD1 for D (5 bases). The germline V and J ends were trimmed by 6 bases and 4 bases, with 12 bases remaining between them. The CDR3 sequence is 13 residues long. Germline V gives CDR1 MNHEY, CDR2 SVGAGI. The CDR3: CASRRTTGYGYTF. CDR3 DNA sequence: TGTGCCAGCAGAAGGACAACAGGCTATGGCTACACCTTC.

Note on this clone: The junction does not match germline at one end; this may be a read error. V is TRBV7-9 and J is TRBJ2-1; a possible D gene is TRBD2 (5 bases). CDR3 size: 14 residues. CDR1 is SEHNR and CDR2 is FQNEAQ in the germline V gene (reference sequence). CDR3 in amino acids: CASSREGLLSNRVF. The CDR3, as DNA: TGTGCCAGCAGCCGTGAAGGACTCTTATCAAACCGTGTCTTC.